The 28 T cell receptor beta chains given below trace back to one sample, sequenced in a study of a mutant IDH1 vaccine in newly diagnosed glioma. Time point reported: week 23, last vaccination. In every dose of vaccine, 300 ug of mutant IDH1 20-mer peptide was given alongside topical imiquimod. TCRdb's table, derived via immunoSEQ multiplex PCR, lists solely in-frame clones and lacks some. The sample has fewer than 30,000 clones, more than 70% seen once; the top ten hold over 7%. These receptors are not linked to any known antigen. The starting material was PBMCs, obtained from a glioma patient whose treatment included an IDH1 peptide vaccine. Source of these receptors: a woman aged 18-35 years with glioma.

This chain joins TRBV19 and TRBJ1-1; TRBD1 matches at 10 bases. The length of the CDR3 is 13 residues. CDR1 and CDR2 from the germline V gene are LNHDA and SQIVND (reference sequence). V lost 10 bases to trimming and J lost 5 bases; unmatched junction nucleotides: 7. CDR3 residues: CATRQGAMTEAFF. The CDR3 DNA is TGTGCCACTCGACAGGGGGCAATGACTGAAGCTTTCTTT.

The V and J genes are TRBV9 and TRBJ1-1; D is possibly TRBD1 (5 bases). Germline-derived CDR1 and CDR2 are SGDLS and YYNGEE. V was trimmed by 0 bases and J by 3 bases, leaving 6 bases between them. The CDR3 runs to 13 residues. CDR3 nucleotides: TGTGCCAGCAGCGTAGGGGGGGACACTGAAGCTTTCTTT. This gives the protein CASSVGGDTEAFF.

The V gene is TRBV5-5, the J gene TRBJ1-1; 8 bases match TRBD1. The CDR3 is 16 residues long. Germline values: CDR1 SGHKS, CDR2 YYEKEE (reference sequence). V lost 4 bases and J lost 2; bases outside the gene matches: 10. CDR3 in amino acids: CASSLRTGPANTEAFF. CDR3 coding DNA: TGTGCCAGCAGCCTAAGGACAGGGCCAGCAAACACTGAAGCTTTCTTT.

CDR3 loop: CASSFRGRDTDTQYF. In nucleotides, the CDR3 is TGTGCCAGCAGTTTCAGGGGGCGGGACACAGATACGCAGTATTTT. The rearrangement joins TRBV28 to TRBJ2-3; TRBD1 matches at 8 bases. CDR3 length: 15 residues. The V gene's germline CDR1 is MDHEN and CDR2 SYDVKM. Trimming took 3 bases from V and 2 from J; bases not matched to a gene: 4.

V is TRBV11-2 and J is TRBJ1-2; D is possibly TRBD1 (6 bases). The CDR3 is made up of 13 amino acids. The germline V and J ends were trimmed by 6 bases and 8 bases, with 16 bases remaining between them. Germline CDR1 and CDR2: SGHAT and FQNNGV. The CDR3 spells CASSIAGVSGYTF. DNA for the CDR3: TGTGCCAGCAGTATAGCAGGGGTAAGCGGCTACACCTTC.

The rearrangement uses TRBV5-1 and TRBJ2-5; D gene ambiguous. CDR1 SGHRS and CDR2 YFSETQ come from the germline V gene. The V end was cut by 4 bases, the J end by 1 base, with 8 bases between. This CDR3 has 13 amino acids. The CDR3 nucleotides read TGCGCCAGCAGCACCGGCTCCCAAGAGACCCAGTACTTC. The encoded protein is CASSTGSQETQYF.

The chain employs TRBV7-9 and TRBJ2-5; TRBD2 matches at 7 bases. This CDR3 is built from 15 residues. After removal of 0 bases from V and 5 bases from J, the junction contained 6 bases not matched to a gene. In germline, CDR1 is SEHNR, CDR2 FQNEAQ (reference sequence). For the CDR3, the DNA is TGTGCCAGCAGCTTAGCGGGGGAGGGGTTCGAGACCCAGTACTTC. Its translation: CASSLAGEGFETQYF.

The CDR3 DNA reads as TGTGCCAGCTCAAGTGGCCCCTCGACAGGTGATATAGATACGCAGTATTTT. Protein sequence: CASSSGPSTGDIDTQYF. J is TRBJ2-3 and V is TRBV18, with D possibly matching TRBD1 (6 bases). Germline V gene lookup returns CDR1 KGHSH and CDR2 LQKENI. Trimming left V 5 bases short and J 5 bases short, with 23 bases between. There are 17 residues in the CDR3.

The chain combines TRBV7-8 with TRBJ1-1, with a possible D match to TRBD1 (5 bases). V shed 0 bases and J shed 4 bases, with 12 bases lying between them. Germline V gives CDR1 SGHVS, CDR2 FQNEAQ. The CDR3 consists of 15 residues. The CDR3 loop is CASSLAQGARTEAFF. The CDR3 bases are TGTGCCAGCAGCTTAGCGCAAGGGGCGCGCACTGAAGCTTTCTTT.

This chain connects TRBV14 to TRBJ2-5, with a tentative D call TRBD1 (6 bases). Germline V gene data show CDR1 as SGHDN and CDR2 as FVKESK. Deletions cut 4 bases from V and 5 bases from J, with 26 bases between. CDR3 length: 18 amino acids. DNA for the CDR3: TGTGCCAGCAGCCGGGCGTCTTCCCCGCCGAGAAGGGGGGAGACCCAGTACTTC. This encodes CASSRASSPPRRGETQYF.

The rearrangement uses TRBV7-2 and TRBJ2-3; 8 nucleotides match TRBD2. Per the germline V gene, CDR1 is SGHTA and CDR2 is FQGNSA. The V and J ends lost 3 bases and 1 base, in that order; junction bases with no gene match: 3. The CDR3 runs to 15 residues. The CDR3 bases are TGTGCCAGCAGCTTGACTAGCGTCCGCACAGATACGCAGTATTTT. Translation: CASSLTSVRTDTQYF. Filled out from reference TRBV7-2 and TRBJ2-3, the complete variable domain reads GAGVSQSPSNKVTEKGKDVELRCDPISGHTALYWYRQSLGQGLEFLIYFQGNSAPDKSGLPSDRFSAERTGGSVSTLTIQRTQQEDSAVYLCASSLTSVRTDTQYFGPGTRLTVL.

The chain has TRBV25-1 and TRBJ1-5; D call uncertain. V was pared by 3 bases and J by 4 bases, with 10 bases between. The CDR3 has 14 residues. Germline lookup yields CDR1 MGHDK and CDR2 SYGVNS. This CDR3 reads CASSEWQLNQPQHF. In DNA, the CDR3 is TGTGCCAGCAGTGAGTGGCAGCTAAATCAGCCCCAGCATTTT.

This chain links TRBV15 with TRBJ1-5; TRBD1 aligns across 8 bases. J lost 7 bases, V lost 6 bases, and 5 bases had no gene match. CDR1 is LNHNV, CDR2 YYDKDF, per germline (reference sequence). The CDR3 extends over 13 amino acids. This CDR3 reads CATRGQGAQPQHF. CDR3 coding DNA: TGTGCCACCAGAGGTCAGGGGGCCCAGCCCCAGCATTTT.

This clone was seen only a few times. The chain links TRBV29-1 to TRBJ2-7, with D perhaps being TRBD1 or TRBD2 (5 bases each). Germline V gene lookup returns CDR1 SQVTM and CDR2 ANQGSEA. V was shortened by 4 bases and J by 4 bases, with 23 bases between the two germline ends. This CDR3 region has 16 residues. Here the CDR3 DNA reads TGCAGCGTTGGGGGGTCCCGACAAGCCCCTCCGTACGAGCAGTACTTC. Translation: CSVGGSRQAPPYEQYF.

The CDR3 is CASSFGISSYEQYF. The CDR3 DNA reads as TGTGCCAGCAGTTTTGGGATCTCTTCCTACGAGCAGTACTTC. The genes are TRBV28 and TRBJ2-7; D uncertain. This CDR3 region has 14 residues. Germline CDR1 reads MDHEN; CDR2 reads SYDVKM. The ends were cut back, 3 bases at V and 1 base at J, with 10 bases in the middle.

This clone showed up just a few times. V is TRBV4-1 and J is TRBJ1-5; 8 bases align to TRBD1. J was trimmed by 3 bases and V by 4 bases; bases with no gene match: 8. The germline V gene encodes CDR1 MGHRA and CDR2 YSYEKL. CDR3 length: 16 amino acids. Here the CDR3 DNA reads TGCGCCAGCAGCCTAACACAGGGGGGTAACAATCAGCCCCAGCATTTT. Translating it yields CASSLTQGGNNQPQHF.

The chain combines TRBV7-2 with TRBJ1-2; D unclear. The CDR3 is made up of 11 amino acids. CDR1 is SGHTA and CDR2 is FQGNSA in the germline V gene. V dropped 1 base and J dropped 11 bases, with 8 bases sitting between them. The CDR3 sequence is CASSLGQLYTF. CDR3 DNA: TGTGCCAGCAGCTTAGGGCAGTTATACACCTTC.

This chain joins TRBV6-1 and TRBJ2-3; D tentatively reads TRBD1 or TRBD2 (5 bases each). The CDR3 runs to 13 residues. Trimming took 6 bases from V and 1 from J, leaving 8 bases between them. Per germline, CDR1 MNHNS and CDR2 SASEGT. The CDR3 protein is CASRGTGTDTQYF. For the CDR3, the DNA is TGTGCCAGCAGGGGGACGGGCACAGATACGCAGTATTTT.

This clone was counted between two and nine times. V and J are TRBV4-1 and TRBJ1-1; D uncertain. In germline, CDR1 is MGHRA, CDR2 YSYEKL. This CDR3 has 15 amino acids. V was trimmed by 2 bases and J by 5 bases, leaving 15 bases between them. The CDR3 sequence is CASSQNLPSGTEAFF. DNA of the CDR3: TGCGCCAGCAGCCAAAATCTGCCAAGTGGTACTGAAGCTTTCTTT.

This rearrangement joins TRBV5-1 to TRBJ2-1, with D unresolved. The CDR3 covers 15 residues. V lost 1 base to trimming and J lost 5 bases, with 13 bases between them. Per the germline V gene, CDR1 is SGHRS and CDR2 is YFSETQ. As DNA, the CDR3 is TGCGCCAGCAGCTTGTACCAAGGCCCGAACAATGAGCAGTTCTTC. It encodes CASSLYQGPNNEQFF. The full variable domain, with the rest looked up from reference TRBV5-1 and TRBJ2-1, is KAGVTQTPRYLIKTRGQQVTLSCSPISGHRSVSWYQQTPGQGLQFLFEYFSETQRNKGNFPGRFSGRQFSNSRSEMNVSTLELGDSALYLCASSLYQGPNNEQFFGPGTRLTVL.

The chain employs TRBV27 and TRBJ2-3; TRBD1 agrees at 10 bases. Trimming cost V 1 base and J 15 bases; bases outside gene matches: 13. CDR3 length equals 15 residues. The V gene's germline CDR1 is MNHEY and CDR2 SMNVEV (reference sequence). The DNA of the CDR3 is TGTGCCAGCAGTTTATTGACAGGGGGCGCACCTAATGCATATTTT. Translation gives CASSLLTGGAPNAYF.

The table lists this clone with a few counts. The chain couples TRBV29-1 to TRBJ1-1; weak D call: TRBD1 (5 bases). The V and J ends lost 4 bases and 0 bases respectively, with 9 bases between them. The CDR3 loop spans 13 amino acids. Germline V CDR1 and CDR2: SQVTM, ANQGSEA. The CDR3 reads CSVVTDMNTEAFF. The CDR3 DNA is TGCAGCGTTGTGACAGACATGAACACTGAAGCTTTCTTT.

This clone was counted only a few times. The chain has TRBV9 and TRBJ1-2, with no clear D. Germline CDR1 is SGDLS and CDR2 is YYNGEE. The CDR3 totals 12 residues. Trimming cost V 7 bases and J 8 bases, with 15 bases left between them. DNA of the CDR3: TGTGCCAGCTACGGCTCAAACTTGGGCTACACCTTC. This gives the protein CASYGSNLGYTF. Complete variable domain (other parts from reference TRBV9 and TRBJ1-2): DSGVTQTPKHLITATGQRVTLRCSPRSGDLSVYWYQQSLDQGLQFLIQYYNGEERAKGNILERFSAQQFPDLHSELNLSSLELGDSALYFCASYGSNLGYTFGSGTRLTVV.

CDR3 residues: CSVEGQGLYEQYF. The CDR3 bases are TGCAGCGTTGAAGGGCAGGGGCTCTACGAGCAGTACTTC. V usage is TRBV29-1 and J usage is TRBJ2-7; D might be TRBD1 (6 bases). This CDR3 region has 13 residues. In germline, CDR1 is SQVTM, CDR2 ANQGSEA. V was shortened by 1 base and J by 3 bases, with 10 bases between the two germline ends.

CDR3 sequence reads: CASSLFHSNYGYTF. The CDR3 DNA is TGTGCCAGCAGCTTGTTCCACAGTAACTATGGCTACACCTTC. This sequence joins TRBV5-6 and TRBJ1-2; no clear D. Germline V gene sequence: CDR1 SGHDT, CDR2 YYEEEE. V was cut by 1 base and J by 1 base, with 8 bases left in between. The CDR3 is 14 amino acids.

The CDR3 loop is CASSSRSAGAYEQYF. The CDR3 bases are TGTGCCAGCAGCTCTCGTTCCGCGGGAGCCTACGAGCAGTACTTC. This chain connects TRBV7-9 to TRBJ2-7; 7 bases map to TRBD2. The CDR3 has 15 residues. CDR1 SEHNR and CDR2 FQNEAQ come from the germline V gene (reference sequence). V shed 4 bases and J 2 bases; nucleotides not matched to a gene: 8.

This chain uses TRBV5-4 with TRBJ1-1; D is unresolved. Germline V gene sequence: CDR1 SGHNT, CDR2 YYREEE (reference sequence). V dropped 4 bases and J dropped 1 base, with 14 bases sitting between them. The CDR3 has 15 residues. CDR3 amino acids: CASSPTLTQNTEAFF. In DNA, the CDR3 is TGTGCCAGCAGCCCCACCTTAACACAGAACACTGAAGCTTTCTTT. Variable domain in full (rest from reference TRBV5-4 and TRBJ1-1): ETGVTQSPTHLIKTRGQQVTLRCSSQSGHNTVSWYQQALGQGPQFIFQYYREEENGRGNFPPRFSGLQFPNYSSELNVNALELDDSALYLCASSPTLTQNTEAFFGQGTRLTVV.

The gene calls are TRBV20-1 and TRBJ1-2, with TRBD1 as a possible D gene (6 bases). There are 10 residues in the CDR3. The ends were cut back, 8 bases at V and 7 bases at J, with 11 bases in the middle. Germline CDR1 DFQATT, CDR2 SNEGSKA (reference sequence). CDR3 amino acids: CSRGQSGYTF. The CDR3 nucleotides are TGCAGTCGGGGGCAGAGTGGCTACACCTTC.